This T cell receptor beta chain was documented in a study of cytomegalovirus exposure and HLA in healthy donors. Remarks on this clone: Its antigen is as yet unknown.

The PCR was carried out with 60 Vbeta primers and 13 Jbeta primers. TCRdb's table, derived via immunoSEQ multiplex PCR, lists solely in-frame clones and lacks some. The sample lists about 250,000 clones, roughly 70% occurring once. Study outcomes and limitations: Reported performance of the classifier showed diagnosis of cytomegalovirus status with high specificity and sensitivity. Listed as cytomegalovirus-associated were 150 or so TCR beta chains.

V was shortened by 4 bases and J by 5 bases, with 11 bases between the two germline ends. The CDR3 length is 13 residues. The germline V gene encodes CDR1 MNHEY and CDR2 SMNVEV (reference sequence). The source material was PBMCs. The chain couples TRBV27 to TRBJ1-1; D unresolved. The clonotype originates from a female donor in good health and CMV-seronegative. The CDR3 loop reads CASSSRARTEAFF. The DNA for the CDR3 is TGTGCCAGCAGTTCGAGGGCGCGGACTGAAGCTTTCTTT.